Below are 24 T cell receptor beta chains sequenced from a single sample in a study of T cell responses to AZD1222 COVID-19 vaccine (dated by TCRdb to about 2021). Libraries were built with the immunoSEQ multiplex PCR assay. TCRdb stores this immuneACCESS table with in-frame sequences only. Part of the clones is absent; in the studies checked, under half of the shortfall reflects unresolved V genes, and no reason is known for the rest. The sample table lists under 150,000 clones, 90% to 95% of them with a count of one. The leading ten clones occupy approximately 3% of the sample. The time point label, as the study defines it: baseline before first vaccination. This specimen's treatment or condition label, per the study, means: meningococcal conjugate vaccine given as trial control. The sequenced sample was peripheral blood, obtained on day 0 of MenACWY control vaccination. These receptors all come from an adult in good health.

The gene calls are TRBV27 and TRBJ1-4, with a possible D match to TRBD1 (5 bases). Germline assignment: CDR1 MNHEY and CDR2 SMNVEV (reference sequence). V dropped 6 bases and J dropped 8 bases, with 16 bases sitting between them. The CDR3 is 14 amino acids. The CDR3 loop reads CASRPAGLLEKLFF. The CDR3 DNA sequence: TGTGCCAGCAGACCGGCAGGGTTATTGGAAAAACTGTTTTTT. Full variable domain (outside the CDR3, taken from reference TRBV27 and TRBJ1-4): EAQVTQNPRYLITVTGKKLTVTCSQNMNHEYMSWYRQDPGLGLRQIYYSMNVEVTDKGDVPEGYKVSRKEKRNFPLILESPSPNQTSLYFCASRPAGLLEKLFFGSGTQLSVL.

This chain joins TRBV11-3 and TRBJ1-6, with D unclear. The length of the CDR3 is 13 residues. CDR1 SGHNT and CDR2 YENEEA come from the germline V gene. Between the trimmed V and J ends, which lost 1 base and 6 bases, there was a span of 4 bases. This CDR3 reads CASSLVANSPLHF. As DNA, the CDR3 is TGTGCCAGCAGCTTAGTGGCTAATTCACCCCTCCACTTT.

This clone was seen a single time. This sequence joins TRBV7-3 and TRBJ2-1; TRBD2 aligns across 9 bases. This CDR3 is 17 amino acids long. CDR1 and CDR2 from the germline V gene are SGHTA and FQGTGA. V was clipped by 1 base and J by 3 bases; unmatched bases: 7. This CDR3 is CASSLRLELAGYNEQFF. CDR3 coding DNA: TGTGCCAGCAGCTTAAGATTAGAACTAGCGGGCTACAATGAGCAGTTCTTC.

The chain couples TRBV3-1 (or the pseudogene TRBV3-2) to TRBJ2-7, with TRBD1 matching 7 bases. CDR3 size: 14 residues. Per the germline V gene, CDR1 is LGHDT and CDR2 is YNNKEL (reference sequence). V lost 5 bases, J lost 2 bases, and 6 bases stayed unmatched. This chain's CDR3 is CASSSRDRAYEQYF. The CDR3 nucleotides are TGTGCCAGCAGCTCCCGGGACAGAGCCTACGAGCAGTACTTC.

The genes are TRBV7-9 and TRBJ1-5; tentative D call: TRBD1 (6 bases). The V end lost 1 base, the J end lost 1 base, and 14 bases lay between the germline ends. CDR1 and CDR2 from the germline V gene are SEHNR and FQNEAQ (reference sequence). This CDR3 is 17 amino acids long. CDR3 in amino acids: CASSLGGGRLSNQPQHF. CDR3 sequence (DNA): TGTGCCAGCAGCTTAGGGGGGGGGCGTTTAAGCAATCAGCCCCAGCATTTT.

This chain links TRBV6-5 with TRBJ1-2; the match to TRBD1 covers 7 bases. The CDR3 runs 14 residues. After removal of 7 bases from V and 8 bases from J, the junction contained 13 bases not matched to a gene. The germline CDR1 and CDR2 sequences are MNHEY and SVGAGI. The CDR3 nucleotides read TGTGCCAGCATTAAGTTGACAGGGTCGGGAGGCTACACCTTC. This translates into CASIKLTGSGGYTF.

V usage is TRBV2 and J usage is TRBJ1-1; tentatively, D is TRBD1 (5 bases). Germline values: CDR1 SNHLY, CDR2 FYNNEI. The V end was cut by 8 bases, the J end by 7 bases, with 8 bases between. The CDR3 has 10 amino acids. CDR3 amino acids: CASRDLEAFF. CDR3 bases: TGTGCCAGCCGGGACCTTGAAGCTTTCTTT. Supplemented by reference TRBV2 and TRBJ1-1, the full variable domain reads EPEVTQTPSHQVTQMGQEVILRCVPISNHLYFYWYRQILGQKVEFLVSFYNNEISEKSEIFDDQFSVERPDGSNFTLKIRSTKLEDSAMYFCASRDLEAFFGQGTRLTVV.

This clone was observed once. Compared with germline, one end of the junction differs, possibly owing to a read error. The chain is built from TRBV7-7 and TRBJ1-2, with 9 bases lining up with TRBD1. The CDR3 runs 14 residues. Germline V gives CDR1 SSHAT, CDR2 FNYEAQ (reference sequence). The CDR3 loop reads CASSPVGQGEGYTF. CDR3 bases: TGTGCTAGCAGCCCGGTGGGACAGGGAGAAGGCTACACCTTC. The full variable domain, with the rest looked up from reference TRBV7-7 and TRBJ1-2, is GAGVSQSPRYKVTKRGQDVTLRCDPISSHATLYWYQQALGQGPEFLTYFNYEAQPDKSGLPSDRFSAERPEGSISTLTIQRTEQRDSAMYRCASSPVGQGEGYTFGSGTRLTVV.

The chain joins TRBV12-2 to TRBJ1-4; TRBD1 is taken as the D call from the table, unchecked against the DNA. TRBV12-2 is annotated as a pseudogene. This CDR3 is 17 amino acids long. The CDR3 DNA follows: TGTGCAAGTCGCTTACCTTCGCAGGGGTTGACTAATGAAAAACTGTTTTTT. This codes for CASRLPSQGLTNEKLFF.

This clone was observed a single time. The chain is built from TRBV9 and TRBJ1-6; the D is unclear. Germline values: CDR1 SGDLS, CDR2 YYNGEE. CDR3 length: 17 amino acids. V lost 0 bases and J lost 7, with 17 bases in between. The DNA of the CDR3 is TGTGCCAGCAGCGTAGGCCCCATGGAGATTTTGAATTCACCCCTCCACTTT. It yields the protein CASSVGPMEILNSPLHF. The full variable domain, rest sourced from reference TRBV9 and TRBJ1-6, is DSGVTQTPKHLITATGQRVTLRCSPRSGDLSVYWYQQSLDQGLQFLIQYYNGEERAKGNILERFSAQQFPDLHSELNLSSLELGDSALYFCASSVGPMEILNSPLHFGNGTRLTVT.

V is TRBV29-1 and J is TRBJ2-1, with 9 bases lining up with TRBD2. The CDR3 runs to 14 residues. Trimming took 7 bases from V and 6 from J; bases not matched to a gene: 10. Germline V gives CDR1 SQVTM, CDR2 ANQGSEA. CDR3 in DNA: TGCAGCGCCCGACTAGCGGCGCACCCCAATGAGCAGTTCTTC. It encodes CSARLAAHPNEQFF.

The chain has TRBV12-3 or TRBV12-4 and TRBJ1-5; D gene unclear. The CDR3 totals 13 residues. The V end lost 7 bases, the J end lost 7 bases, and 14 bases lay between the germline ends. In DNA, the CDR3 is TGTGCCAGCACCGGGCGGCCGGGGCAGCCCCAGCATTTT. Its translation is CASTGRPGQPQHF.

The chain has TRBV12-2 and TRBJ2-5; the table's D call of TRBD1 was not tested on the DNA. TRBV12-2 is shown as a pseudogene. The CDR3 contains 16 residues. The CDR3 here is CASRRGPPPEQETQYF. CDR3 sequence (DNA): TGTGCAAGTCGCCGTGGGCCCCCGCCAGAACAAGAGACCCAGTACTTC.

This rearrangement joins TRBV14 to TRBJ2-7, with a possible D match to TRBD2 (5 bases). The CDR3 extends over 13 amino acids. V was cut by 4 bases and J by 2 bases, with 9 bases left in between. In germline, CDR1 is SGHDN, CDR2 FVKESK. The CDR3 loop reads CASSPDGTYEQYF. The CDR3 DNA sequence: TGTGCCAGCAGCCCGGACGGGACCTACGAGCAGTACTTC.

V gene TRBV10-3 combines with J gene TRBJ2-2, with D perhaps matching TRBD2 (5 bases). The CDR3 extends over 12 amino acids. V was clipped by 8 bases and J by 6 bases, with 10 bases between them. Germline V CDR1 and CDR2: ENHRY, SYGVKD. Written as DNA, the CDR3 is TGTGCCATCGGGAGTTCTTCCGGGGAGCTGTTTTTT. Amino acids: CAIGSSSGELFF.

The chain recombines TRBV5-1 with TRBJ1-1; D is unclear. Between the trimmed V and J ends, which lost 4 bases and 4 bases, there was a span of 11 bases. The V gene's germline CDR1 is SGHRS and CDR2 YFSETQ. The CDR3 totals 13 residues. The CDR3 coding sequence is TGCGCCAGCAGCCACGACTGGGTCACTGAAGCTTTCTTT. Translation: CASSHDWVTEAFF.

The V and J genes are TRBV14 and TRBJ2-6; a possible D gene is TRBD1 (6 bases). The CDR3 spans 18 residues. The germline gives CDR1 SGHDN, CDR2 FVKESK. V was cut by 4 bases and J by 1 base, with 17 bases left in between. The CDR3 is CASSRVAGVFSGANVLTF. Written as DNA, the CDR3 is TGTGCCAGCAGCCGAGTGGCAGGGGTCTTTTCTGGGGCCAACGTCCTGACTTTC.

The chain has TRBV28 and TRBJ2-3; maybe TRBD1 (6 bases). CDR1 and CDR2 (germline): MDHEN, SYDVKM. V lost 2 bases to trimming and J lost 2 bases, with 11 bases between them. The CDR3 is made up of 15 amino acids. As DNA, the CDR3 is TGTGCCAGCAGTTTAGAGGGGGTACACACAGATACGCAGTATTTT. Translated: CASSLEGVHTDTQYF. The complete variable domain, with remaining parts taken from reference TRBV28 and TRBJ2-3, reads DVKVTQSSRYLVKRTGEKVFLECVQDMDHENMFWYRQDPGLGLRLIYFSYDVKMKEKGDIPEGYSVSREKKERFSLILESASTNQTSMYLCASSLEGVHTDTQYFGPGTRLTVL.

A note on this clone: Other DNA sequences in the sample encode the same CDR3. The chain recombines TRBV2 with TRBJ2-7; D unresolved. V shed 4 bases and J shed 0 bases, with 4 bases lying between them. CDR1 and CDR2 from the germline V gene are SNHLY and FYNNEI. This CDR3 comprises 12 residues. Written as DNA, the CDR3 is TGTGCCAGCAGTGGAGACTCCTACGAGCAGTACTTC. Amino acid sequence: CASSGDSYEQYF.

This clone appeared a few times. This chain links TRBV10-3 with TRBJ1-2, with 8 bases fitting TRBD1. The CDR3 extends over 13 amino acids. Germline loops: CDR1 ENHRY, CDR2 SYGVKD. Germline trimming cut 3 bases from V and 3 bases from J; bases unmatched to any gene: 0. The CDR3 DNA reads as TGTGCCATCAGTGAACAGGGGGACTATGGCTACACCTTC. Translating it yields CAISEQGDYGYTF.

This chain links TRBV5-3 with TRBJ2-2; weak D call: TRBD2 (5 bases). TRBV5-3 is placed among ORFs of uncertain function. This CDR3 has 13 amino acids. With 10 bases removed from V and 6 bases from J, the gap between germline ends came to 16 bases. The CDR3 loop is CAPPVHGAGELFF. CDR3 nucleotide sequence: TGTGCCCCTCCGGTCCACGGGGCCGGGGAGCTGTTTTTT.

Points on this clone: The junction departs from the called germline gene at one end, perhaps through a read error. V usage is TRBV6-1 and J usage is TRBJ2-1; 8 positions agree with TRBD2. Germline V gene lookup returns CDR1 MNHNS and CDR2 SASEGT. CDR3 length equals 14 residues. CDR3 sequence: CASSQAGVGNEQFF. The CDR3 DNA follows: TGTGCCAGCAGTCAAGCGGGAGTAGGAAATGAGCAGTTCTTC.

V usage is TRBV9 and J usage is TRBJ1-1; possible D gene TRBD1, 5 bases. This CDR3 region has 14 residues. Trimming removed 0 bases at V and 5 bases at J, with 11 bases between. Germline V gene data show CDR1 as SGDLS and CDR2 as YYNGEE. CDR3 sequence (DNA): TGTGCCAGCAGCGTAGGAGGGGATTTAACTGAAGCTTTCTTT. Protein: CASSVGGDLTEAFF.

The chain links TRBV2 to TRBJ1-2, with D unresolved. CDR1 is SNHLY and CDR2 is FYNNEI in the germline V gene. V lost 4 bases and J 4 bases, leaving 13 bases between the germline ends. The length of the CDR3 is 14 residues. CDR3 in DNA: TGTGCCAGCAGTGTCCGGGCTACCCCCTATGGCTACACCTTC. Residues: CASSVRATPYGYTF.